This TCR beta chain derives from a study of cytomegalovirus exposure and HLA in healthy donors (dated by TCRdb to between 2016 and 2019). Broadly, across the study: An earlier analysis of some 600 of the donors reported around 280 Gb of sequence data and some 110 million unique TCR beta sequences obtained from about 200 million T cells. An early release that covered about 600 HLA-typed donors contained around 300 gigabases of sequencing data and some 87 million unique TCR sequences. Of the roughly 420 genotyped donors, less than 90% were placed in the genetic ancestry cluster associated with self-reported Caucasian donors. The aim of the study was to test whether cataloging public T cell receptors could identify signatures of past pathogen exposure. The T cell repertoires of several hundred subjects were profiled by immunosequencing and related to cytomegalovirus serostatus. A separate validation cohort of about 110 different subjects was used in addition to the approximately 610-subject first cohort. To predict cytomegalovirus infection status, the study brought together high-throughput TCR immunosequencing, statistical association of individual TCRs with disease status, and machine learning. A later analysis re-analyzed previously published TCR beta repertoires from 666 donors and added high-resolution HLA genotyping to study TCR occurrence patterns. In the later analysis, no new phenotypic data were used to find candidate immune exposures; instead, reliance was placed on TCR beta sequences and their occurrence across donors. To decide whether each TCR beta V gene segment behaved as functional or pseudogenic, an earlier analysis of over 500 of the donors relied on high-throughput TCR beta sequencing. Donor age, sex, ethnicity and CMV serostatus were collected together with the repertoire data. In a later genetic analysis, genome-wide SNP genotypes for about 55% of the roughly 700 donors were used, and that subset was treated as a discovery cohort. Every repertoire in the discovery cohort had been generated on one and the same sequencing platform. Both class I and class II loci were covered by HLA typing, at four-digit resolution. Typing coverage differed by locus: A, B, C, DRB1 and DQB1 were typed in about 629-630 donors, DQA1 in about 560, DPA1 in around 610, and DPB1 in approximately 450. Because of strong linkage in the cohort, four to six DR-DQ haplotypes were treated as single units for association and clustering. On average, about 240,000 unique TCR beta nucleotide sequences were sequenced per donor among a few hundred genotyped donors of the cohort, with roughly 20% of those sequences being non-productive. General conclusions and limits of the study: Because HLA typing was missing for some donors at each locus, association tests included only the typed subset. Most CMV-associated TCR beta chains appeared to be HLA-restricted in a later analysis, and the HLA associations seemed to be driven largely by CMV exposure. In a later analysis, HLA-associated TCR beta chains showed more clonal expansion and lower generation probabilities than non-associated chains that were equally common. When HLA alleles, especially DR and DQ, strongly co-occurred, attributing TCR associations to individual alleles was difficult. For the cohort, immune exposure information was limited to CMV serostatus. Because the 87-base-pair reads could not distinguish some IMGT-functional V segments, including TRBV6-2 and TRBV6-3, those segments were excluded. Linkage disequilibrium might explain the correlated functional status among segregating V segments, but an unknown experimental factor could not be ruled out. According to a later analysis, TCR association rates differed among HLA loci, with DRB1 alleles showing the most associated TCRs and HLA-C alleles showing the fewest. Most TCR sequences were observed very rarely across donors, whereas some public TCRs were present in many individuals. Only TCR beta chains were sequenced in this cohort, and the absence of alpha or paired-chain data limited detectable features. According to the authors, the approach could potentially be generalized to other disease states and immunological phenotypes. At a false discovery rate of 0.05, a later analysis linked under 20,000 TCR beta sequences to specific HLA alleles. The presence/absence analyses assumed that sequencing depth was roughly uniform across donors, and that assumption may not be true. Compared with the approximately 600-donor mean, donors in an Asian-associated ancestry cluster had fewer N-insertions in productive TCRs, according to a later genetic analysis. A further reported finding was that TCR beta sequences accurately predicted the HLA-A and HLA-B alleles for most subjects in the first cohort. The earlier analysis of some 540 of the donors excluded around 17 rarely observed V segments, including chromosome 9 orphons, because counts were too low. In an earlier analysis of over 550 of the donors, most TCR beta V segments were observed in productive rearrangements about 90% or about 30% of the time, broadly matching IMGT annotations. A few of the identified cytomegalovirus-associated TCR beta chains were confirmed in vitro to be specific for cytomegalovirus antigens. Several of the top co-occurrence clusters appeared to be linked to parvovirus B19, influenza, CMV and Epstein-Barr virus, according to a later analysis. A cluster of highly shared sequence variants was judged likely to be a technical artifact of the sequencing pipeline. A later genetic analysis associated a missense DCLRE1C variant with V-gene and J-gene trimming of TCR beta chains, and an independent cohort replicated the association. The classifier was reported to diagnose cytomegalovirus status with high specificity and sensitivity in both the original and validation cohorts. The study listed 150 to 200 TCR beta chains as associated with cytomegalovirus.

Notes on this clone: What antigen it recognizes has not been identified. Per-base quality was not reported, and no clone a single base away is much larger than it.

Libraries were made using the immunoSEQ multiplex PCR assay. The multiplex PCR relied on a mix of 60 forward primers for TCR Vbeta segments and 13 reverse primers for TCR Jbeta segments. The CDR3 region of rearranged TCR beta genes was amplified from genomic DNA by a multiplex PCR assay. Amplified TCR beta libraries were sequenced as 87-base-pair reads on the Illumina HiSeq System. The original pipeline was this. Across the 670 or so repertoires, a later analysis counted roughly 84 million unique TCR beta chains, approximately 12 million of which were shared by at least two donors. To remove PCR and sequencing errors, raw reads were error-corrected and collapsed into unique sequences using a nearest-neighbor algorithm that merged closely related sequences. V, D and J gene segments were assigned by aligning CDR3 sequences to IMGT reference sequences. For a sequence to be retained, a match of at least six nucleotides was required to both a V gene segment and a J gene segment. Rearrangements were classified as productive when the CDR3 lacked stop codons and remained in frame with V and J, and all other rearrangements were classified as non-productive. Following IMGT convention, CDR3 was defined as the stretch from the second conserved V-encoded cysteine to the conserved J-encoded phenylalanine. Sequences without an unambiguous match to a single V gene segment were excluded from the earlier analysis of approximately 600 of the donors. In an earlier analysis of several hundred of the donors, V segments were called functional above 56.7% productive rearrangements and were called segregating when the between-donor standard deviation exceeded 5%. A statistical classification framework was built for diagnosing cytomegalovirus status from the catalog of TCR beta chain sequences. A later analysis assigned V and J genes by comparing TCR nucleotide sequences with IMGT/GENE-DB human TR gene sequences. The TCRdist pipeline was used in a later analysis to assign CDR3 sequences and most-parsimonious VDJ recombination scenarios. In a later analysis, each TCR beta chain was defined by its CDR3 amino acid sequence together with its V-gene family, and reads without a unique V-gene family were excluded. A later analysis removed 500 to 600 highly shared, low-generation-probability nucleotide sequences to deal with suspected cross-contamination and a sequencing artifact. For each public chain, a later analysis derived a clonal expansion index from normalized ranks of inferred template counts within each repertoire. A later analysis computed generation probabilities with a VDJ recombination model fitted to out-of-frame rearrangements, and checked the results against IGoR. In a later analysis, TCR-TCR, TCR-HLA and TCR-CMV co-occurrence was scored with hypergeometric tests, and a repertoire-size bias correction was applied to TCR pairs. In a later analysis, false discovery rates were estimated by permuting HLA or CMV assignments 20 times. In a later analysis, co-occurring TCRs were grouped using DBSCAN, with TCRdist sequence similarity added in when clustering inside HLA-allele-positive subsets. Repertoires with fewer than 30,000 or more than 120,000 public chains were left out of co-occurrence clustering, as were four to six repertoires with anomalous nucleotide sharing. In its TCRdb copy, this immuneACCESS table keeps in-frame sequences only and misses some clones. Where compared with another copy, unresolved V genes explain less than half of these, and the others have no known cause. V and J calls and clone size are given by that table; D and trimming were obtained from the DNA. The sample table holds 120,000 or so clones, of which over 9.5% were seen once. The ten largest clonotypes hold around 4.6% of the sample.

V is clipped by 5 bases and J by 4 bases, and the sequence between their germline boundaries is 15 bases long. For CDR1 and CDR2, the germline V gene lists SGHVS and FNYEAQ. Reading from cysteine to phenylalanine, the CDR3 counts 14 amino acids. Only the CDR3 portion is preserved as DNA: 42 bases, with reading frame beginning at the first base. In total, roughly 670 healthy bone marrow donors made up the cohort. Cohort members were all nominally healthy when sampled, although unrecorded immune exposures were likely present. The donor tested CMV seropositive and was one of the 289 seropositive cohort members. Every donor gave a peripheral blood sample, and the peripheral blood mononuclear cells from that sample were used for TCR beta sequencing. Genomic DNA was extracted from the blood cell samples with the Qiagen DNeasy Blood Extraction Kit.

The clonotype was recovered from a woman aged 18-35 years in good health and CMV-seropositive. The chain uses TRBV7-6 and TRBJ2-7, with an unclear D gene assignment. The material sequenced was PBMCs. This receptor has the CDR3 CASSPLAALYEQYF. The DNA is as follows: TGTGCCAGCAGCCCCTTGGCGGCATTGTACGAGCAGTACTTC.